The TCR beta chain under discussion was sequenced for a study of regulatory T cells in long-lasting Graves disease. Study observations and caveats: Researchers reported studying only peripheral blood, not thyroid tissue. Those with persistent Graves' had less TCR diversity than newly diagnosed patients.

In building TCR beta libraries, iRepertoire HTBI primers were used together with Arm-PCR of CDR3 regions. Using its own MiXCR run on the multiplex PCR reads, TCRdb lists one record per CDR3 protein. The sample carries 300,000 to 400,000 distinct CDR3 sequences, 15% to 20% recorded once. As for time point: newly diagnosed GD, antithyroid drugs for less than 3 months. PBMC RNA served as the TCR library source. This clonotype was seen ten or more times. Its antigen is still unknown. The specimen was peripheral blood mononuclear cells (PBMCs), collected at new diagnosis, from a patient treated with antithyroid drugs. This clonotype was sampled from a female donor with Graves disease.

CDR3 sequence: CASSLRLTISFRAQPYEQYF. The CDR3 nucleotides are TGTGCCAGCAGCTTACGTTTGACCATATCATTCCGGGCTCAACCCTACGAGCAGTACTTC. V and J are TRBV7-3 and TRBJ2-7; D not resolved. CDR1 and CDR2 from the germline V gene are SGHTA and FQGTGA. The V end was cut by 2 bases, the J end by 2 bases, with 28 bases between. This CDR3 region has 20 residues.